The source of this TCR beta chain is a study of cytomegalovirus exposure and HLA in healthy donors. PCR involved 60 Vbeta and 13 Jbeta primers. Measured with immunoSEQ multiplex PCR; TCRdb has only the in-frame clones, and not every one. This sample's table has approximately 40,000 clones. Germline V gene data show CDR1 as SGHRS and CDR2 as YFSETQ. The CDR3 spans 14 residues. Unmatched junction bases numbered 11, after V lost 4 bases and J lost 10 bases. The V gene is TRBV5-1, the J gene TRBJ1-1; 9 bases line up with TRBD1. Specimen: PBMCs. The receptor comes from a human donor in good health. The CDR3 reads CASSPGGTGLSAFF. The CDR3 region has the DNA TGCGCCAGCAGCCCCGGGGGGACAGGGTTGTCAGCTTTCTTT.